This T cell receptor beta chain was found in a study of CD8+CD57+ T cells in acquired aplastic anemia. There are 15 residues in the CDR3. The V gene's germline CDR1 is SEHNR and CDR2 FQNEAQ (reference sequence). J gave up 11 bases and V 9 bases, and 22 bases lay outside the gene matches. Whole-study results and caveats: Patients were compared with controls for CD8+ Simpson's diversity, and no significant difference emerged. Researchers report that 25 to 30 CD8+ CDR3 sequences appeared in both patients and controls.

TCR beta VDJ combinations and CDR3 sequences were profiled from genomic DNA. TCRdb re-called the reads with MiXCR, one entry per CDR3 protein. The sample holds 200,000 to 300,000 distinct CDR3 sequences, less than 85% seen once. This clonotype was observed once. Its specificity is not known. Patients picked for sequencing had shown CD8+CD57+ cell expansion detected by flow cytometry. Patients uniformly had severe acquired aplastic anemia. Receipt of therapy had not occurred in any patient by the time of blood sampling. This chain uses TRBV7-9 with TRBJ2-7, with TRBD2 matching 7 bases. The origin of this receptor is a human donor with aplastic anemia. Sequencing input: sorted CD4+, CD8+, or CD8+CD57+ T cells (not recorded which) from PBMCs. CDR3 nucleotide sequence: TGTGCCAGTAGTCCCGCCCGCGGGGGTGTCCGGGAGGAGTACTTC. It yields the protein CASSPARGGVREEYF. Supplemented by reference TRBV7-9 and TRBJ2-7, the full variable domain reads DTGVSQNPRHKITKRGQNVTFRCDPISEHNRLYWYRQTLGQGPEFLTYFQNEAQLEKSRLLSDRFSAERPKGSFSTLEIQRTEQGDSAMYLCASSPARGGVREEYFGPGTRLTVT.